Sequencing of this TCR beta chain was carried out in a study of T cell repertoires in cytomegalovirus infection. Study-level background: It was the public TCR beta signatures that indicated both CMV infection and matching HLA type.

One entry per CDR3 protein results from TCRdb running MiXCR on the reads. The sample has 650,000 to 850,000 distinct CDR3 sequences; around 29% are singletons. The CDR3 is 17 amino acids. Trimming removed 1 base at V and 4 bases at J, with 19 bases between. CDR1 is SGHVS, CDR2 FNYEAQ, per germline. This clonotype has a count of ten or more. Its antigen is undetermined. The chain links TRBV7-6 to TRBJ1-2; unclear D gene. The sample was cultured CD8+ T cells from PBMCs, taken from culture after CMV antigen stimulation. This receptor was identified in a human donor in good health (CMV status not recorded). Some clones in this sample may be carry-over from other donors' samples. The CDR3 DNA is TGTGCCAGCAGCTTAGGTCTAGCCGCTGGGATAGCCTATGGCTACACCTTC. Its protein product is CASSLGLAAGIAYGYTF.